This T cell receptor beta chain appears in the sequencing data of a study of beta chain features in type 1 diabetes. Study results and limitations: A moderate, significant TCRB CDR3 shortening appeared in type 1 diabetes across four CD4+ subsets. Sequencing the cDNA could make cells with high TCR expression show up more than they should. In the patient group, naive, central memory and Treg TCRB repertoires seemed more alike than in the healthy donor group. A potential PCR bias toward shorter templates would be equal in patient and control samples.

About this clone itself: Antigen: not known.

The study reverse transcribed the entire isolated RNA, so it sequenced expressed TCRB transcripts. The method was immunoSEQ multiplex PCR; TCRdb's version includes in-frame clones alone and lacks a portion of them. This table holds over 200,000 clones, approximately 10% found once. The TCR originated in a man aged 25 to 45 with type 1 diabetes. Sequencing used naive CD4+ T cells from blood.

CDR3 nucleotides: TGTGCCAGCAGCCAGGTAGACACGTTCCAAGAGACCCAGTACTTC. It encodes CASSQVDTFQETQYF. This chain joins TRBV5-4 and TRBJ2-5; D gene ambiguous. From germline, CDR1 is SGHNT and CDR2 YYREEE (reference sequence). CDR3 size: 15 residues. The germline V and J ends were trimmed by 4 bases and 1 base, with 14 bases remaining between them.